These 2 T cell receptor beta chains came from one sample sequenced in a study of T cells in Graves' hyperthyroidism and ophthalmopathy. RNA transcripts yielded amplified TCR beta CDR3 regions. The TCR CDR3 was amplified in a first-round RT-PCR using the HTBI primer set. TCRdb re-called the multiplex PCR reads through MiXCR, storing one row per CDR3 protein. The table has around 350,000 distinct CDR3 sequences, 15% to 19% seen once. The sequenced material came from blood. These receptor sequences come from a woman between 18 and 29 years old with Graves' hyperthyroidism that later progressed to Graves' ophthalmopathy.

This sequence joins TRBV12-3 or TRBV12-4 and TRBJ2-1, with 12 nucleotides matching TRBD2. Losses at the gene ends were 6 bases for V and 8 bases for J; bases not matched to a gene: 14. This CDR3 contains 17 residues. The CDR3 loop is CASSPGGVRLAGDEQFF. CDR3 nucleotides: TGTGCCAGCAGCCCTGGGGGTGTGCGACTAGCGGGAGATGAGCAGTTCTTC.

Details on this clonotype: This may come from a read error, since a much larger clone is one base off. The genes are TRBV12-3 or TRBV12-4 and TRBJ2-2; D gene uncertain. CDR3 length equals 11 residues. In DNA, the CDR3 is TGTGGCAGCATTCGCACCGGGGAGCTGTTTTTT. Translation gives CGSIRTGELFF.